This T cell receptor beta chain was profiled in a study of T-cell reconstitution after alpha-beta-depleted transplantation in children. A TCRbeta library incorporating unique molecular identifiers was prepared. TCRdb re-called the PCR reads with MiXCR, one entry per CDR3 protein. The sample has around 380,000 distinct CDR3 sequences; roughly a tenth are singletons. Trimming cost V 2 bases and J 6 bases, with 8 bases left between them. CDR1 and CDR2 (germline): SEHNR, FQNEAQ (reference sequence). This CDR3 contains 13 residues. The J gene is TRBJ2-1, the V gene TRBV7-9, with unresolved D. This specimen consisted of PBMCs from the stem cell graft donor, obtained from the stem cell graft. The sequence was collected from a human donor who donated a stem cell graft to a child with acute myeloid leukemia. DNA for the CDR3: TGTGCCAGCAGCTTATCCTATCTCAATGAGCAGTTCTTC. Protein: CASSLSYLNEQFF.